This T cell receptor (beta chain) was profiled in a study of beta chain features in type 1 diabetes. V dropped 0 bases and J dropped 8; count of bases not matched to a gene: 8. The germline V gene encodes CDR1 SGDLS and CDR2 YYNGEE. CDR3 length equals 16 residues. As concerns this clone: Its target is not known.

A CD45RO/CCR7/CD25/CD127/CD95/CD27 panel sorted naive, central memory, regulatory and stem cell-like memory CD4+ cells. What was sequenced were expressed TCRB transcripts, since all of the isolated RNA had been reverse transcribed. Samples of naive, central memory and regulatory T cells yielded a mean of around 3.8 million reads. Clones were read by immunoSEQ multiplex PCR, and TCRdb kept only the in-frame ones, dropping some. In the table there are about 660,000 clones, roughly an eighth of which are singletons. Study-wide results and caveats: There was a possibility that cDNA sequencing over-represented cells with high TCR expression. Compared to healthy donors, patients appeared to have naive, central memory and Treg TCRB repertoires that were more alike. Shortening of TCRB CDR3s, moderate but significant, appeared in all four CD4+ subsets of Type 1 diabetes patients.

The clonotype was recovered from a man aged 18-30 years with type 1 diabetes. Sequencing was done on a sample of naive CD4+ T cells from blood. The chain joins TRBV9 to TRBJ2-1, with 10 bases fitting TRBD2. The CDR3 region has the DNA TGTGCCAGCAGCGTAGCGAGTAGCGGGGGGTCCCATGAGCAGTTCTTC. The encoded protein is CASSVASSGGSHEQFF.